This record looks at one TCR beta chain sequence and its context. Antigen: not known. It was into CD45RA+ naive and CD45RA-negative memory subsets that the CD4+ cells were split. Sequencing was performed with immunoSEQ multiplex PCR; in TCRdb, only in-frame clones are kept and a portion is missing. The table lists approximately 1,500,000 clones, roughly 98% of them singletons. The entry originates in a study of shared clonotypes between healthy human individuals. At the level of the study: Each donor's CD4 naive and CD4 memory cells filled three plates apiece, CD8 naive two, and CD8 memory one.

V was trimmed by 3 bases and J by 0 bases, leaving 4 bases between them. The length of the CDR3 is 13 residues. The germline V gene encodes CDR1 SGHVS and CDR2 FNYEAQ. Points from the study as a whole: Estimated richness values were generally larger in naive subsets than in memory subsets.

The specimen was naive CD4+ T cells sorted from blood. As to subset: CD45RA+ positively selected. This TCR came from a man aged 25 to 40 in good health. The rearrangement joins TRBV7-6 to TRBJ2-3; D is unclear. CDR3 nucleotides: TGTGCCAGCAGCTTTTATAGCACAGATACGCAGTATTTT. It translates to CASSFYSTDTQYF.